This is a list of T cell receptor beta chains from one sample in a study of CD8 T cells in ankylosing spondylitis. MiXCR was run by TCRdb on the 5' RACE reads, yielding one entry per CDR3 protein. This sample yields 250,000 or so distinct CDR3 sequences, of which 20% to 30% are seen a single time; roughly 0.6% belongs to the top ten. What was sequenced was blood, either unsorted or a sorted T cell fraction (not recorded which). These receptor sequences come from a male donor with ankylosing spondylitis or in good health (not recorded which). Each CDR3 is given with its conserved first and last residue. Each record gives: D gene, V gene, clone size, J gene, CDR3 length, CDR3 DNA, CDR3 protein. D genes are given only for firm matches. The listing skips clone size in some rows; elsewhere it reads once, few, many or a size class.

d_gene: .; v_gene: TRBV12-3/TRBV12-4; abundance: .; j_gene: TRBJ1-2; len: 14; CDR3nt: TGTGCCAGCAGTTTTTTTACGGAAAACCATGGCTACACCTTC; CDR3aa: CASSFFTENHGYTF
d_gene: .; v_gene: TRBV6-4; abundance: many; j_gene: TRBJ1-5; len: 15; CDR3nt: TGTGCCAGCAGTGTCTGGATTAGCCCAGCCCAGCCCCAGCATTTT; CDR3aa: CASSVWISPAQPQHF
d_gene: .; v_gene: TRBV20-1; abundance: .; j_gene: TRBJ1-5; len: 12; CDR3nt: TGCAGTGCCAAACAGGGAAGTCAGCCCCAGCATTTT; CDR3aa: CSAKQGSQPQHF
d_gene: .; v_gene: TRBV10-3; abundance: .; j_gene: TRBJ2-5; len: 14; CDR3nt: TGTGCCATCAGTGAGGGACAGCTAGAAGAGACCCAGTACTTC; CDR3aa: CAISEGQLEETQYF
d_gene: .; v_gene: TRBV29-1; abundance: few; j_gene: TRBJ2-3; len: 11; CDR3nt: TGCAGCGTTCCACGGGACAAAACGCAGTATTTT; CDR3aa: CSVPRDKTQYF
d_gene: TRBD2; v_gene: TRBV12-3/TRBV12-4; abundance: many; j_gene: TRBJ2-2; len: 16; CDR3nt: TGTGCCAGCAGTCCTACGGGACTAGCGGGGGCCGGGGAGCTGTTTTTT; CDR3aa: CASSPTGLAGAGELFF
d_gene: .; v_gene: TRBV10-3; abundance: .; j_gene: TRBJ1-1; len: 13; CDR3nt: TGTGCCACCCACAGGTCCGTGGTTACTGAAGCTTTCTTT; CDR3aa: CATHRSVVTEAFF
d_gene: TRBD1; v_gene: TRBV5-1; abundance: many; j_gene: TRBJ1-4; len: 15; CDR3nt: TGCGCCAGCAGCTACTCAGGGGGTTCGAATGAAAAACTGTTTTTT; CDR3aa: CASSYSGGSNEKLFF
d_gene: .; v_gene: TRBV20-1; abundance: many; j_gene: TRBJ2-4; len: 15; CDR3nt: TGCAGTGCTAGAGGGGACGCTGGGCATGAAAACATTCAGTACTTC; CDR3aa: CSARGDAGHENIQYF
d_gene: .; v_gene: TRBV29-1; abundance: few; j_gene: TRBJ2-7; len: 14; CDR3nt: TGCAGCGTTGGGGTTGGGACACCCTCCTACGAGCAGTACTTC; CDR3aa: CSVGVGTPSYEQYF
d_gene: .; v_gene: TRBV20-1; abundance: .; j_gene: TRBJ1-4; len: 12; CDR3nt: TGCAGTGCCAGGTCCAGCCCTGAAAAACTGTTTTTT; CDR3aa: CSARSSPEKLFF
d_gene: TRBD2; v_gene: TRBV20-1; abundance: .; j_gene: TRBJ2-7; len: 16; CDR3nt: TGCAGTGCTAGCCCAGGACTAGCGGGGGGAAGCGACGAGCAGTACTTC; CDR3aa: CSASPGLAGGSDEQYF
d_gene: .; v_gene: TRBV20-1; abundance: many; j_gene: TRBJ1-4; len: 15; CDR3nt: TGCAGTGCTTCTGTTGCGACCGGTGGAAATGAAAAACTGTTTTTT; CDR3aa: CSASVATGGNEKLFF
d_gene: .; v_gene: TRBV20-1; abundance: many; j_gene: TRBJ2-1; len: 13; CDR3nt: TGCAGTGCTAGGGTCCTCTCCTACAATGAGCAGTTCTTC; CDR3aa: CSARVLSYNEQFF
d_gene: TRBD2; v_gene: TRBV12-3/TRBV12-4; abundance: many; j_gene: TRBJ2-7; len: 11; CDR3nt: TGTGCCAGCAGTTCACGGGGGGGGCAGTACTTC; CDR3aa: CASSSRGGQYF
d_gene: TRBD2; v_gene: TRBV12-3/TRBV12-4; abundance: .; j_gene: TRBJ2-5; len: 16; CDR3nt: TGTGCCAGCTCCCGGGGGGGTAGCGGCACCCAAGAGACCCAGTACTTC; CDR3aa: CASSRGGSGTQETQYF
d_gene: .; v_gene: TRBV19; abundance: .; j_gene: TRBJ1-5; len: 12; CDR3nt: TGTGCCAGTAGTATACAGGGCCAGCCCCAGCATTTT; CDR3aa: CASSIQGQPQHF
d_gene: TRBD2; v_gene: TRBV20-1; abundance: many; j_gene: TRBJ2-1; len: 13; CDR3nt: TGCAGTGCTAGAGATCCCCGGACTAGTTTACAGTTCTTC; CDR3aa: CSARDPRTSLQFF
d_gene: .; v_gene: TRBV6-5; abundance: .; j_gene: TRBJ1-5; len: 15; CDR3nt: TGTGCCAGCAGTCCAAAGGGACTGGGCAATCAGCCCCAGCATTTT; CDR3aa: CASSPKGLGNQPQHF
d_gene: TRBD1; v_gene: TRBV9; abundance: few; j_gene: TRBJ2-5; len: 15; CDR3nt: TGTGCCAGCAGCGTAGATGGTAGGGGGCGGGAGACCCAGTACTTC; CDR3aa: CASSVDGRGRETQYF
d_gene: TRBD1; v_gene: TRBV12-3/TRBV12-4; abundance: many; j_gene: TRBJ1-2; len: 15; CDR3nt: TGTGCCAGCAGCACCCGGGACAGAGCTAACTATGGCTACACCTTC; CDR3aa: CASSTRDRANYGYTF
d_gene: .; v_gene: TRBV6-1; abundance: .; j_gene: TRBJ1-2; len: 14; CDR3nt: TGTGCCAGCAGTCGGGACCACCAAAACTATGGCTACACCTTC; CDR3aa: CASSRDHQNYGYTF
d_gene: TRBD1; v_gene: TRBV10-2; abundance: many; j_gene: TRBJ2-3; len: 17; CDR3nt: TGCGCCAGCAGTGAGTTAGGGACAGGGAGGAACACAGATACGCAGTATTTT; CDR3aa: CASSELGTGRNTDTQYF
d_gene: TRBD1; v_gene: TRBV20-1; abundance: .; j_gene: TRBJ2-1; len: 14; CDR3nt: TGCAGTGCTAGGGACAGGGTGTTCTACAATGAGCAGTTCTTC; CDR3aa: CSARDRVFYNEQFF
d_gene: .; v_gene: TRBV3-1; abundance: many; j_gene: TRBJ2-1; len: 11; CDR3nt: TGTGCCAGCAGCCAAGCCGGGGGGCGGGTCTTC; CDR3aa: CASSQAGGRVF